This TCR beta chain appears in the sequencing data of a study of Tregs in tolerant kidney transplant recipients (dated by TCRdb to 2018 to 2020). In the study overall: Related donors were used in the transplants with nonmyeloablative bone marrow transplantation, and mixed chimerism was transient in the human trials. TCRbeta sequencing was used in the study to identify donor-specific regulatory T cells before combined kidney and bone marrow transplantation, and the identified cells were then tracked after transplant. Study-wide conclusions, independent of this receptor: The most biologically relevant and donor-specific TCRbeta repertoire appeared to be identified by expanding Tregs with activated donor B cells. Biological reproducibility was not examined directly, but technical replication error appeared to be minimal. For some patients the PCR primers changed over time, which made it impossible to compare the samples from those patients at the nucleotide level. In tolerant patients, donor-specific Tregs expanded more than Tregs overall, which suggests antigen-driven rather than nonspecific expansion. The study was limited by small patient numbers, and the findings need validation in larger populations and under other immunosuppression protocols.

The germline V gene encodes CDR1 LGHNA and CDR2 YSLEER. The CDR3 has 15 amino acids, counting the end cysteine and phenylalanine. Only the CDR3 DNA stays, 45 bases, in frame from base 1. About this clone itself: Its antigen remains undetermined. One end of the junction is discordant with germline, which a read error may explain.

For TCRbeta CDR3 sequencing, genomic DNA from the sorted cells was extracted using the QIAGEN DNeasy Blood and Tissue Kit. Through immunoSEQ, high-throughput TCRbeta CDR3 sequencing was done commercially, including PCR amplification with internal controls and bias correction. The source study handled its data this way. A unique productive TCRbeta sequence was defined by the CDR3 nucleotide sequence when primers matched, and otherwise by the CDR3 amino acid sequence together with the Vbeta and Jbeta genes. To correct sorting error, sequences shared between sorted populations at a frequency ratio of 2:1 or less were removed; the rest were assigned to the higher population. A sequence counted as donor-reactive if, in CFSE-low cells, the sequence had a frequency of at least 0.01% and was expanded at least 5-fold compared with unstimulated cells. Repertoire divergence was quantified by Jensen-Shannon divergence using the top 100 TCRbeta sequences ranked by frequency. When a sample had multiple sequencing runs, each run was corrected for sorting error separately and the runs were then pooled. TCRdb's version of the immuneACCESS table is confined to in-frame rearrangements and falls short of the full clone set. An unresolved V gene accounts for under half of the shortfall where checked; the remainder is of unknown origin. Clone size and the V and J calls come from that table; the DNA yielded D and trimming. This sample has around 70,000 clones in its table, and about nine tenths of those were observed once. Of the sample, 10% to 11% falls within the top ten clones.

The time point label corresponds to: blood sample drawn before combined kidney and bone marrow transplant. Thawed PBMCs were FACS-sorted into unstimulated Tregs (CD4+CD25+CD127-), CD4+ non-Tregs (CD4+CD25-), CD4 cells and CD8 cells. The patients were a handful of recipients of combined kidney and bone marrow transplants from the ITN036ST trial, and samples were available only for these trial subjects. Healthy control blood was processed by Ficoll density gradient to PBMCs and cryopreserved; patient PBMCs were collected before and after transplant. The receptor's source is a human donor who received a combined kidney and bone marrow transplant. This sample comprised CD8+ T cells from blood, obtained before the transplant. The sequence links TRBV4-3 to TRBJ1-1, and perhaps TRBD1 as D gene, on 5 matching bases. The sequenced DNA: TGCGCCAGCAGTCAAGATCGGGGGATGAACACTGAAGCTTTCTTT. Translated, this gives CASSQDRGMNTEAFF.